This TCR beta chain was identified in a study of blood T cell repertoires in COVID-19. About the research overall: Whether acute or convalescent, the COVID-19 samples came from the United States, Italy and Spain. Nucleic acid was either cDNA or gDNA, and it came from T cells, B-cell-depleted T cells, or PBMCs.

Those enrolled, adults aged about 18 to 89 years, came from about two dozen US areas. In the study's own analysis: Cell counts per sample came from amplifying reference gene primers. Some clones are missing from TCRdb's copy, which holds only in-frame ones; the method was immunoSEQ multiplex PCR. The V and J calls and clone size are taken from that table; D and trimming were inferred from the DNA. The data show more than 150,000 clones, with approximately 80% seen just once and about 10% held by the top ten. The ends lost 5 bases at V and 6 bases at J; junction bases unmatched: 6. The CDR3 is made up of 14 amino acids. Germline loops: CDR1 MNHEY, CDR2 SVGAGI. The count of this clone is one.

The material sequenced was PBMCs or T cells enriched from blood (not recorded which). The V call is TRBV6-5, the J call TRBJ2-1; TRBD1 aligns across 8 bases. This TCR came from a man in his fifties who had recovered from COVID-19. The CDR3, as DNA: TGTGCCAGCAGTCTGGACAGGGCTGGCAATGAGCAGTTCTTC. It is translated as CASSLDRAGNEQFF.